This T cell receptor beta chain appears in the sequencing data of a study of cytomegalovirus exposure and HLA in healthy donors (dated 2017 in TCRdb). Regarding the research as a whole: An earlier analysis of several hundred of the donors reported 276 Gb of sequence data and some 110 million unique TCR beta sequences obtained from about 179 million T cells. All discovery cohort repertoires had been generated using a single sequencing platform. Donor age, sex, ethnicity and CMV serostatus were collected together with the repertoire data. HLA typing covered class I and class II loci at four-digit resolution. Several DR-DQ haplotypes were treated as single units for association and clustering because of strong linkage in the cohort. In the later analysis, no new phenotypic data were used to find candidate immune exposures; instead, reliance was placed on TCR beta sequences and their occurrence across donors. The aim of the study was to test whether cataloging public T cell receptors could identify signatures of past pathogen exposure. In an earlier analysis of roughly 600 of the donors, high-throughput TCR beta sequencing was used to judge whether each TCR beta V gene segment behaved as functional or pseudogenic. High-throughput TCR immunosequencing, statistical association of individual TCRs with disease status, and machine learning were combined to predict cytomegalovirus infection status. In addition to the first cohort of roughly 700 subjects, a separate validation cohort of approximately 130 different subjects was used. Typing coverage varied by locus: about 629-640 donors for A, B, C, DRB1 and DQB1; under 550 for DQA1; approximately 570 for DPA1; under 490 for DPB1. Among approximately 370 genotyped donors of the cohort, an average of roughly 230,000 unique TCR beta nucleotide sequences was sequenced per donor, of which 15% to 20% were non-productive. Of the roughly 400 genotyped donors, 65% to 90% fell in the genetic ancestry cluster associated with self-reported Caucasian donors. A later analysis re-examined previously published TCR beta repertoires from around 670 donors and added high-resolution HLA genotyping to investigate patterns of TCR occurrence. In a later genetic analysis, genome-wide SNP genotypes for about three fifths of the roughly 670 donors were used, and that subset was treated as a discovery cohort. The T cell repertoires of under 700 subjects were profiled by immunosequencing and related to cytomegalovirus serostatus. An early release that covered about 600 HLA-typed donors contained about 300 gigabases of sequencing data and 80 million or so unique TCR sequences. The full study reports these points: An earlier analysis of 587 of the donors showed that most TCR beta V segments appeared in productive rearrangements either about 87% or about 30% of the time, which broadly matched IMGT annotations. Assigning TCR associations to individual alleles was difficult when HLA alleles, especially DR and DQ, strongly co-occurred. In a later genetic analysis, fewer N-insertions in productive TCRs were reported among donors in an Asian-associated ancestry cluster than the roughly 640-donor mean. A further reported finding was that TCR beta sequences accurately predicted the HLA-A and HLA-B alleles for most subjects in the first cohort. In a later analysis, several top co-occurrence clusters were reported to appear linked to parvovirus B19, influenza, CMV and Epstein-Barr virus. Roughly 15 rarely observed V segments, including chromosome 9 orphons, were excluded from the earlier analysis of 550 to 700 of the donors because counts were too low. CMV serostatus was the only immune exposure information available for the cohort. Across donors, most TCR sequences were observed very rarely, whereas some public TCRs were present in many individuals. A later analysis found that most CMV-associated TCR beta chains appeared HLA-restricted, with HLA associations seemingly driven largely by CMV exposure. According to a later analysis, TCR association rates differed among HLA loci, with DRB1 alleles showing the most associated TCRs and HLA-C alleles showing the fewest. In a later genetic analysis, a missense DCLRE1C variant was associated with V-gene and J-gene trimming of TCR beta chains, and the association was replicated in an independent cohort. Correlated functional status among segregating V segments might be attributable to linkage disequilibrium, but an unknown experimental factor could not be ruled out. The classifier was reported to diagnose cytomegalovirus status with high specificity and sensitivity in both the original cohort and the validation cohort. It was suggested by the authors that the approach could potentially be generalized to other disease states and immunological phenotypes. The presence/absence analyses assumed that sequencing depth was roughly uniform across donors, and that assumption may not be true. A cluster of highly shared sequence variants was judged likely to represent a technical artifact of the sequencing pipeline. Because HLA typing was missing for some donors at each locus, association tests included only the typed subset. In a later analysis, HLA-associated TCR beta chains showed more clonal expansion and lower generation probabilities than non-associated chains that were equally common. The 87-base-pair reads could not distinguish some IMGT-functional V segments, including TRBV6-2 and TRBV6-3, so those segments were excluded. A total of 150 or so TCR beta chains were listed by the study as associated with cytomegalovirus. This cohort had only TCR beta chains sequenced, and the lack of alpha or paired-chain data limited which features could be detected. A few of the identified cytomegalovirus-associated TCR beta chains were confirmed in vitro to be specific for cytomegalovirus antigens. At a false discovery rate of 0.05, a later analysis linked about 17,000 TCR beta sequences to specific HLA alleles.

Receptors were amplified or captured by the immunoSEQ multiplex PCR assay. For the multiplex PCR, a mixture combining 60 forward primers for TCR Vbeta segments and 13 reverse primers for TCR Jbeta segments was used. The CDR3 region of rearranged TCR beta genes was amplified from genomic DNA by a multiplex PCR assay. Amplified TCR beta libraries were sequenced as 87-base-pair reads on the Illumina HiSeq System. From the authors' description of their analysis: In a later analysis, 70 million to 95 million unique TCR beta chains were counted across the approximately 640 repertoires, and roughly 10 million of these chains were shared by at least two donors. Raw reads were error-corrected and collapsed into unique sequences with a nearest-neighbor algorithm that merged closely related sequences to remove PCR and sequencing errors. To assign V, D and J gene segments, CDR3 sequences were aligned to IMGT reference sequences. For a sequence to be retained, a match of at least six nucleotides was required to both a V gene segment and a J gene segment. A rearrangement was called productive if the CDR3 had no stop codons and remained in frame with V and J, and every other rearrangement was called non-productive. CDR3 was defined by IMGT convention, running from the second conserved V-encoded cysteine to the conserved J-encoded phenylalanine. The earlier analysis of a few hundred of the donors excluded sequences that lacked an unambiguous match to a single V gene segment. An earlier analysis of fewer than 750 of the donors called V segments functional above 56.7% productive rearrangements and segregating when the between-donor standard deviation exceeded 5%. A statistical classification framework was built to diagnose cytomegalovirus status from the catalog of TCR beta chain sequences. In a later analysis, TCR nucleotide sequences were compared against IMGT/GENE-DB human TR gene sequences so that V and J genes could be assigned. A later analysis assigned CDR3 sequences and most-parsimonious VDJ recombination scenarios with the TCRdist pipeline. In a later analysis, each TCR beta chain was defined by its CDR3 amino acid sequence together with its V-gene family, and reads without a unique V-gene family were excluded. To address suspected cross-contamination and a sequencing artifact, a later analysis removed 450 to 700 highly shared, low-generation-probability nucleotide sequences. A later analysis calculated a clonal expansion index for each public chain from normalized within-repertoire ranks of inferred template counts. A later analysis computed generation probabilities with a VDJ recombination model fitted to out-of-frame rearrangements, and checked the results against IGoR. Hypergeometric tests were used in a later analysis to score TCR-TCR, TCR-HLA and TCR-CMV co-occurrence, with a repertoire-size bias correction applied to the TCR pairs. To estimate false discovery rates, a later analysis permuted the HLA or CMV assignments 20 times. In a later analysis, co-occurring TCRs were grouped with DBSCAN, and TCRdist sequence similarity was added when clustering was performed within HLA-allele-positive subsets. Repertoires with fewer than 30,000 or more than 120,000 public chains were left out of co-occurrence clustering, as were a handful of repertoires with anomalous nucleotide sharing. The source is immuneACCESS, and TCRdb retained only in-frame sequences with V and J called. Part of the clones is not carried over; for the studies checked, unresolved V genes explain less than half of this, and the remainder is unexplained. The V and J calls and the clone size are those of that table, but D and trimming were determined from the DNA. The sample data list 95,000 or so clones, and around 70% of these were observed just once. The leading ten clones occupy roughly 15% of the sample.

Via the germline V gene, CDR1 is SGHTA and CDR2 FQGNSA. Ends trimmed: V by 5 bases, J by 2 bases; bases unmatched to a gene: 5. The CDR3 spans 14 residues, from the cysteine through the phenylalanine. The retained sequence is limited to the CDR3, 42 bases, with the frame set at the first base. The cohort comprised hundreds of healthy bone marrow donors. All cohort members were sampled while nominally healthy, although unrecorded immune exposures were likely present. The donor tested CMV seropositive and was one of the 289 seropositive cohort members. A peripheral blood sample was collected from each donor, and TCR beta sequencing was performed on peripheral blood mononuclear cells. The Qiagen DNeasy Blood Extraction Kit was used to extract genomic DNA from the blood cell samples. Of note for this clone: The specificity of this receptor is unknown. Base qualities are not at hand, and no much larger clone is one base apart.

The chain uses TRBV7-2 and TRBJ2-7; a stretch of 8 junction bases matches TRBD1. The sequenced material came from PBMCs. The sequence came from a woman aged 50 to 60 in good health and CMV-seropositive. The DNA is TGTGCCAGCAGCCAAGGACAGGGAGCCTACGAGCAGTACTTC. The translation is CASSQGQGAYEQYF.